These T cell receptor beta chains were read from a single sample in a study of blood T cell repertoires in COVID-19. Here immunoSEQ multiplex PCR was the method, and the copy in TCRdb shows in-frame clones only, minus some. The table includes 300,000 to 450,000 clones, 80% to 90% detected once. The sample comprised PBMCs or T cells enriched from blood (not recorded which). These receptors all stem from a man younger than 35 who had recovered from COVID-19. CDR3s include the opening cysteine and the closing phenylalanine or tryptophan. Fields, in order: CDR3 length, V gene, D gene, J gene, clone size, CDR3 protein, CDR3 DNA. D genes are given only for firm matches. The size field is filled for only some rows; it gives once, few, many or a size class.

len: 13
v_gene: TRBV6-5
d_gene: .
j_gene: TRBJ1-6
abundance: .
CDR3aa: CASREGGYSPLHF
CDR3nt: TGTGCCAGCAGGGAGGGTGGATATTCACCCCTCCACTTT

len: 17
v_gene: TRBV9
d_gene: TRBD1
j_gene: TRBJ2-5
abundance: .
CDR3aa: CASSVAARTGTAETQYF
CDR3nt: TGTGCCAGCAGCGTAGCTGCTAGAACCGGGACAGCAGAGACCCAGTACTTC

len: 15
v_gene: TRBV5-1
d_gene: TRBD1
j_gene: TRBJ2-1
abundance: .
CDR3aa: CASSFGDRDNNEQFF
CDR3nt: TGCGCCAGCAGCTTCGGGGACAGGGACAACAATGAGCAGTTCTTC

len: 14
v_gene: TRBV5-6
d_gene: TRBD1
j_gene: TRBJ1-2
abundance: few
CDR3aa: CASSPGTGNYGYTF
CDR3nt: TGTGCCAGCAGTCCCGGGACAGGGAACTATGGCTACACCTTC

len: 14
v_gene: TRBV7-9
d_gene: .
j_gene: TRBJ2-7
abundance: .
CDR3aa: CASSSPGLPYEQYF
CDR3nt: TGTGCCAGCAGCTCGCCCGGACTGCCATACGAGCAGTACTTC

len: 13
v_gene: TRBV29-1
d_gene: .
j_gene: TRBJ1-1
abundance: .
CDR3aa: CSVEGQMNTEAFF
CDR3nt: TGCAGCGTTGAAGGCCAGATGAACACTGAAGCTTTCTTT

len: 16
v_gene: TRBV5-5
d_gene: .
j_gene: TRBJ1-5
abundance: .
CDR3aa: CASTPPGNRENQPQHF
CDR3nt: TGTGCCAGCACCCCTCCAGGGAACAGGGAGAATCAGCCCCAGCATTTT

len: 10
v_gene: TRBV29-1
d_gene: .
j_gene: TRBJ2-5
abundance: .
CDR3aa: CSVEAEIGYF
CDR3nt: TGCAGCGTTGAAGCGGAGATCGGGTACTTC

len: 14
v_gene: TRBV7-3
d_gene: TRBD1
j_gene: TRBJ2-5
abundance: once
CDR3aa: CASSQTGGWETQYF
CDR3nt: TGTGCCAGCAGCCAGACAGGGGGCTGGGAGACCCAGTACTTC

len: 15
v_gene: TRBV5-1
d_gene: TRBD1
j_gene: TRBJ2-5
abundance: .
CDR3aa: CASSLGQGAQETQYF
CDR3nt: TGCGCCAGCAGCTTGGGTCAGGGGGCTCAAGAGACCCAGTACTTC

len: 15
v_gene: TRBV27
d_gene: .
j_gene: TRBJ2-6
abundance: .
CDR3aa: CASSPWSSGANVLTF
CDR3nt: TGTGCCAGCAGCCCGTGGAGTTCCGGGGCCAACGTCCTGACTTTC

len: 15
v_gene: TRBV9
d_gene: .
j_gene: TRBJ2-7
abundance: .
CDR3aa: CASSVGAGFKYEQYF
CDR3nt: TGTGCCAGCAGCGTAGGGGCGGGGTTTAAGTACGAGCAGTACTTC

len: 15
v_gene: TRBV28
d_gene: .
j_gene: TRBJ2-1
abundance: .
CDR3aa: CASSQSGASYNEQFF
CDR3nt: TGTGCCAGCAGTCAAAGCGGTGCCTCCTACAATGAGCAGTTCTTC

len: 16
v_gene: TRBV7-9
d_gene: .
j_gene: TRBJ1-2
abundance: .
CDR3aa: CASSFRDPGPDYGYTF
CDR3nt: TGTGCCAGCAGCTTCAGGGATCCAGGGCCGGACTATGGCTACACCTTC

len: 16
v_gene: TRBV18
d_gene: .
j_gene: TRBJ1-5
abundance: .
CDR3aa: CASSPAAPESNQPQHF
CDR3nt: TGTGCCAGCTCACCAGCAGCCCCGGAGAGCAATCAGCCCCAGCATTTT

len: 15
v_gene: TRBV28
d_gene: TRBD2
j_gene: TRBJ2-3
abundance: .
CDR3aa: CASSPTSGGGYTQYF
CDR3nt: TGTGCCAGCAGTCCGACTAGCGGGGGGGGGTATACGCAGTATTTT

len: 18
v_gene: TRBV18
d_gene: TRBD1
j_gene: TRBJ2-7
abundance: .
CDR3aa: CASSPFLSPGQGSYEQYF
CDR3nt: TGTGCCAGCTCACCCTTCTTGTCTCCGGGACAGGGCTCCTACGAGCAGTACTTC

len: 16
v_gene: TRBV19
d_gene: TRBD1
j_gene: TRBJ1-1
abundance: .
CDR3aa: CASSIGTGRMNTEAFF
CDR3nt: TGTGCCAGTAGTATTGGGACAGGGCGGATGAACACTGAAGCTTTCTTT

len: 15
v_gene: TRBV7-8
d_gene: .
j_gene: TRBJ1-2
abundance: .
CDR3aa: CASSPRWPANYGYTF
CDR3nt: TGTGCCAGCAGCCCTCGATGGCCAGCTAACTATGGCTACACCTTC

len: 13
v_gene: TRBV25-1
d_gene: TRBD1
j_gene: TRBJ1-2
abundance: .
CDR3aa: CASSAGQVYGYTF
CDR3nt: TGTGCCAGCAGTGCGGGACAGGTCTATGGCTACACCTTC

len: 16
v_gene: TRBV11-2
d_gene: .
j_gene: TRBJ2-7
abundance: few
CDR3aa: CASSLDRGTFSYEQYF
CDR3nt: TGTGCCAGCAGCTTAGACAGGGGAACCTTCTCCTACGAGCAGTACTTC

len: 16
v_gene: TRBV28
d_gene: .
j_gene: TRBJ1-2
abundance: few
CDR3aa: CASSLPSRPGEDGYTF
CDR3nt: TGTGCCAGCAGTCTTCCCTCCCGGCCCGGGGAAGATGGCTACACCTTC

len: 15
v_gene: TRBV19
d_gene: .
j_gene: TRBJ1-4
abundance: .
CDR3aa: CASSFLGATNEKLFF
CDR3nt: TGTGCCAGTAGCTTTCTCGGGGCAACTAATGAAAAACTGTTTTTT

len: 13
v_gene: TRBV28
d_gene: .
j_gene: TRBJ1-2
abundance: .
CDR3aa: CASSDGRGAGYTF
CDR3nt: TGTGCCAGCAGCGACGGCAGGGGTGCCGGCTACACCTTC

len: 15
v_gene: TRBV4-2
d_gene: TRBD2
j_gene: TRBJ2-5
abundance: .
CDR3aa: CASSQVNSGVETQYF
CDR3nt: TGTGCCAGCAGCCAAGTTAATAGCGGGGTGGAGACCCAGTACTTC

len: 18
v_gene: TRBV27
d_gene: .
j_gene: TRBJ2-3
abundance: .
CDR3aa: CASSLRRGGVTSTDTQYF
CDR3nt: TGTGCCAGCAGTTTGAGGCGGGGAGGCGTTACGAGCACAGATACGCAGTATTTT

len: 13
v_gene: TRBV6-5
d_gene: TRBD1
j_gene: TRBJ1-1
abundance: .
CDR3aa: CASKPGTVPEAFF
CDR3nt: TGTGCCAGCAAACCCGGGACAGTTCCTGAAGCTTTCTTT

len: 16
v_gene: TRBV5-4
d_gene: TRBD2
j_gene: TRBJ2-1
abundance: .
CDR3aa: CASSPIGSGGYNEQFF
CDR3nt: TGTGCCAGCAGCCCCATAGGTAGCGGGGGTTACAATGAGCAGTTCTTC

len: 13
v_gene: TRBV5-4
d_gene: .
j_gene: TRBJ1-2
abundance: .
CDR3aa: CASSLAGALGYTF
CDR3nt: TGTGCCAGCAGCTTGGCAGGGGCGCTTGGCTACACCTTC

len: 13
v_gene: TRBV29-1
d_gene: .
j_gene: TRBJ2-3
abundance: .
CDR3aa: CSVVSSLTDTQYF
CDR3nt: TGCAGCGTTGTCTCTAGCCTCACAGATACGCAGTATTTT

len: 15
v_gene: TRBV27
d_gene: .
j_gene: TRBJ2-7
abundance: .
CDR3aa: CASRGHGQSSYEQYF
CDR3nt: TGTGCCAGCAGAGGACACGGACAATCCTCCTACGAGCAGTACTTC

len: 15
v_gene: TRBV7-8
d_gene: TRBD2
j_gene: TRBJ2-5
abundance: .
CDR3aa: CASSLVAGGQETQYF
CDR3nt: TGTGCCAGCAGCTTAGTAGCGGGGGGGCAAGAGACCCAGTACTTC

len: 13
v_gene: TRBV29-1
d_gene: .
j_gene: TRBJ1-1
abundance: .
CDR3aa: CSVGSGMNTEAFF
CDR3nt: TGCAGCGTTGGTTCGGGGATGAACACTGAAGCTTTCTTT

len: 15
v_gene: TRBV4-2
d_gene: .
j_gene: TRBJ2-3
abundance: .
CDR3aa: CASSDGQGRADTQYF
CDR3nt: TGTGCCAGCAGCGATGGGCAGGGGCGAGCAGATACGCAGTATTTT

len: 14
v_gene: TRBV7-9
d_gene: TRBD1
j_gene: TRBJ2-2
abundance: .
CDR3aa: CASSLGQGHGELFF
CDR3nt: TGTGCCAGCAGCTTGGGACAGGGCCACGGGGAGCTGTTTTTT

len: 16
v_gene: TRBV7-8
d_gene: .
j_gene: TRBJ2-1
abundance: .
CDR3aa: CASSSRKESSYNEQFF
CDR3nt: TGTGCCAGCAGCTCAAGGAAGGAGAGCTCCTACAATGAGCAGTTCTTC

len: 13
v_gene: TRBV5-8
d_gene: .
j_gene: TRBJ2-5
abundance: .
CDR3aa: CASSFQGRGTQYF
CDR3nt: TGTGCCAGCAGTTTTCAGGGAAGGGGGACCCAGTACTTC

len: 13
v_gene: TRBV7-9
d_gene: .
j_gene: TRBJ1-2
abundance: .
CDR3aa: CASSFGTVEGYTF
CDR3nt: TGTGCCAGCAGCTTTGGAACAGTAGAGGGCTACACCTTC

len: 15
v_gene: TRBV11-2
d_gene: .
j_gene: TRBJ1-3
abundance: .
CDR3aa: CASSFEPHSGNTIYF
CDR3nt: TGTGCCAGCAGCTTTGAGCCTCACTCTGGAAACACCATATATTTT

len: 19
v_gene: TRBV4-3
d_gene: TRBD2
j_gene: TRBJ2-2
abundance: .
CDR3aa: CASPLFPPEGTSGTGELFF
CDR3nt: TGCGCCAGCCCTCTCTTCCCCCCCGAGGGGACTAGCGGCACCGGGGAGCTGTTTTTT

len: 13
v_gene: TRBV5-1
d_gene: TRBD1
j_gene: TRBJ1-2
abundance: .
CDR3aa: CASRARTGDGYTF
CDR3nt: TGCGCCAGCAGAGCAAGGACAGGAGATGGCTACACCTTC

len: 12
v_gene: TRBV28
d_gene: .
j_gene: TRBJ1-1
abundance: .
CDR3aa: CASSPRWTEAFF
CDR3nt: TGTGCCAGCAGTCCCAGGTGGACTGAAGCTTTCTTT